Given below is one T cell receptor (beta chain) in context. Its antigen is not known. The germline V gene has CDR1 LGHNA and CDR2 YNFKEQ. This CDR3 is 14 amino acids long. V lost 5 bases, J lost 0 bases, and 10 bases lay in between. The data were obtained in a study of cytomegalovirus exposure and HLA in healthy donors. Regarding the study as a whole: A later analysis linked a missense variant in DCLRE1C to the trimming of TCR beta V and J genes. It emerged from a later analysis that several of the most significant clusters appeared to be linked to common viral pathogens.

PCR employed 60 Vbeta and 13 Jbeta primers. Here immunoSEQ multiplex PCR was the method, and the copy in TCRdb shows in-frame clones only, minus some. Of approximately 59,000 clones detected, roughly 60% appear once; the ten largest clones hold approximately 3%. This TCR came from a man aged 30-40 years in good health and CMV-seronegative. The rearrangement joins TRBV4-2 to TRBJ1-1; the D gene is possibly TRBD1 (5 bases). Sequenced material: PBMCs. Here the CDR3 reads CASSETGLNTEAFF. The CDR3, as DNA: TGTGCCAGCAGCGAAACAGGCTTGAACACTGAAGCTTTCTTT.